Here is one TCR beta chain with its context. Antigen unknown. The repertoire was sequenced with immunoSEQ multiplex PCR; TCRdb's copy has only in-frame clones and lacks some. The repertoire holds tens of thousands of clones, with roughly 86% as singletons. The sample originates from a study of chemoradiotherapy in HPV16-positive cancers. Whole-study findings and limits: Candidate HPV-specific clones and E7-related TCR motifs grew in tumor during treatment.

The sample in question was blood, obtained from a patient who underwent chemoradiotherapy. This TCR was recovered from a human donor with HPV-associated anogenital cancer.

The CDR3 region is CASSLWPATSTDTQYF. In DNA, the CDR3 is TGTGCCAGCAGCTTGTGGCCGGCCACTAGCACAGATACGCAGTATTTT. The V gene is TRBV5-4, the J gene TRBJ2-3; D unclear. Trimming took off 1 base at V and 0 bases at J, with 12 bases between the two ends. The CDR3 extends over 16 amino acids. Germline CDR1 SGHNT, CDR2 YYREEE (reference sequence).